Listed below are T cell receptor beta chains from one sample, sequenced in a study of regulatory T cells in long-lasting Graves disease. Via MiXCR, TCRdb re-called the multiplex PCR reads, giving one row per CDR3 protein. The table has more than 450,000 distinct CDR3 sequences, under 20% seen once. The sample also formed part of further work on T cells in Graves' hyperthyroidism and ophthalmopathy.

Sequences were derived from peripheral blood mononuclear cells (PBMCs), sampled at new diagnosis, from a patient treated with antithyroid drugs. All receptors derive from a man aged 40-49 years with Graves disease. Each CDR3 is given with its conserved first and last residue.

cdr3_aa: CAISESDPGGAANSPLHF; v_call: TRBV10-3
cdr3_aa: CASSVATSWNTGELFF; v_call: TRBV9
cdr3_aa: CASSLSTLLYNEQFF; v_call: TRBV5-5
cdr3_aa: CASSPGDSSPDTQYF; v_call: TRBV5-1
cdr3_aa: CASSPDLDSYEQYF; v_call: TRBV7-9
cdr3_aa: CASSWTGRVYNEQFF; v_call: TRBV7-9
cdr3_aa: CASSSMTGSEQYF; v_call: TRBV25-1
cdr3_aa: CASRQGVHQPQHF; v_call: TRBV6-1
cdr3_aa: CAWSGNTGELFF; v_call: TRBV30
cdr3_aa: CASSLFGHEGETQYF; v_call: TRBV28